These 2 T cell receptor beta chains share one sample of origin, sequenced in a study of blood T cell repertoires in COVID-19. Produced via immunoSEQ multiplex PCR; TCRdb's table is partial and in-frame only. The sample lists tens of thousands of clones, around nine tenths occurring once. The sample was peripheral blood. Receptors originate from a human donor in a cohort sampled during active COVID-19.

The V call is TRBV12-3 or TRBV12-4, the J call TRBJ2-1, with D perhaps matching TRBD1 (5 bases). The CDR3 sequence is 12 residues long. V shed 5 bases and J shed 10 bases, with 12 bases lying between them. CDR3 in amino acids: CASSVSRVEQFF. CDR3 sequence (DNA): TGTGCCAGCAGTGTTAGCAGGGTCGAGCAGTTCTTC.

The chain has TRBV9 and TRBJ1-1; the D gene is possibly TRBD1 (5 bases). Between the trimmed V and J ends, which lost 1 base and 3 bases, there was a span of 10 bases. The CDR3 is 14 amino acids. CDR1 SGDLS and CDR2 YYNGEE come from the germline V gene. The CDR3 here is CASSVQGSDTEAFF. The CDR3 DNA sequence: TGTGCCAGCAGCGTACAGGGCTCGGACACTGAAGCTTTCTTT.